The clone carrying this T cell receptor beta chain has ten or more counts. Its matching antigen is unknown. cDNA was made from approximately 500 ng RNA using alpha and beta constant primers. Separate chain-specific third strand synthesis with multiplexing indices produced the alpha and beta libraries. TCRdb reanalysed the 5' RACE reads using MiXCR and keeps one entry per CDR3 protein. The sample has some 9,000 distinct CDR3 sequences, 8% to 9.5% seen once. The data derive from a study of HIV-infected patients and healthy controls. Whole-study results and caveats: Significantly higher mean Gini indices appeared in HIV-infected repertoires, possibly reflecting oligoclonality. Eight alpha and eight beta V genes differed significantly in mean usage between HIV-infected patients and controls.

The CDR3 has 12 amino acids. Trimming removed 7 bases from V and 3 bases from J, with 10 bases in between. The germline gives CDR1 SQVTM, CDR2 ANQGSEA. Whole blood was used without fractionation, so all unsorted peripheral T cells were included. The receptor was derived from an adult with HIV infection. The donor label of this sample is uncertain. Sequenced here: blood, sampled before antiretroviral therapy. The V gene is TRBV29-1, the J gene TRBJ1-3; maybe TRBD1 (6 bases). The CDR3 loop is CSAWTDGNTIYF. CDR3 bases: TGCAGCGCCTGGACAGATGGAAACACCATATATTTT.